This T cell receptor (beta chain) was sequenced in a study of human T cells and chemical hapten exposure. Across the study: There were per-sample TCR yield variations, arising mainly from small pooled library volume differences.

The sample holds many counts of this clonotype. Antigen specificity is unknown. Individual cDNA molecules had unique molecular identifiers attached to them by the library. Per the original data handling: TCRs per sample had a median of approximately 88,000 and ranged from about 23,224 to 700,000. MiXCR was run by TCRdb on the 5' RACE reads, yielding one entry per CDR3 protein. TCRdb's processing, not the authors' own work, is the source of the V and J calls. Here the sample spans 81,000 or so distinct CDR3 sequences, less than 9.5% being singletons. Total RNA was extracted from unfractionated whole blood. The trim removed 4 bases at V and 5 bases at J, leaving 6 bases unmatched. Germline values: CDR1 ENHRY, CDR2 SYGVKD. The CDR3 length is 15 residues. Broader study findings: Counts of TCRs above 1 in 1000 frequency stayed unchanged with DPC sensitization.

The chain has TRBV10-3 and TRBJ2-7; TRBD2 aligns across 12 bases. The TCR sequence derives from a male donor in good health. CDR3 loop: CAISGRLAGVNEQYF. The DNA for the CDR3 is TGTGCCATCAGTGGACGACTAGCGGGAGTAAACGAGCAGTACTTC.